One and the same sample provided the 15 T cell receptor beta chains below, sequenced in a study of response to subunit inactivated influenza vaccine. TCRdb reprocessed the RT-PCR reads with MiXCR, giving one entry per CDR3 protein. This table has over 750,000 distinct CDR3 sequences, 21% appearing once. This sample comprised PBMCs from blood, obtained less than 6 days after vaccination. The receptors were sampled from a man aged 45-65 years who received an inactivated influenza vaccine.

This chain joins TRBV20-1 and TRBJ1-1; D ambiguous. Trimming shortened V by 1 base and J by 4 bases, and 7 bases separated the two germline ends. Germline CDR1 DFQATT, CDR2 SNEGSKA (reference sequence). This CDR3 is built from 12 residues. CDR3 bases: TGCAGTGCTAGAGCTTTTCTCACTGAAGCTTTCTTT. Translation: CSARAFLTEAFF.

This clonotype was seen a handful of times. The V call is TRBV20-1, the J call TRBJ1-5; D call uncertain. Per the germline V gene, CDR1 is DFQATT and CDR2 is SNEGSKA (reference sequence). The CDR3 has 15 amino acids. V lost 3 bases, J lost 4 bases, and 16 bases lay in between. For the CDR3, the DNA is TGCAGTGCTAGGCGGGCTAGGACCGGTAATCAGCCCCAGCATTTT. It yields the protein CSARRARTGNQPQHF.

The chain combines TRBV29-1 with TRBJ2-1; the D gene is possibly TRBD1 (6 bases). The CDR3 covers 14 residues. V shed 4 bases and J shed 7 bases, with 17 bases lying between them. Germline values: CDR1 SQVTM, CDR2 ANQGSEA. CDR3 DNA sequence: TGCAGCGTTGGAGGGGACACCTTCTGGAATGAGCAGTTCTTC. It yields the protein CSVGGDTFWNEQFF.

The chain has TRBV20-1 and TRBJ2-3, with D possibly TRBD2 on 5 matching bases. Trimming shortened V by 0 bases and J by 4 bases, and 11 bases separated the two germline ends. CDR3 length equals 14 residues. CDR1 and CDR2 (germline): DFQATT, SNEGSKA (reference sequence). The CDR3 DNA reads TGCAGTGCTAGAGAGCGGCACGGGGCAGATACGCAGTATTTT. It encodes CSARERHGADTQYF.

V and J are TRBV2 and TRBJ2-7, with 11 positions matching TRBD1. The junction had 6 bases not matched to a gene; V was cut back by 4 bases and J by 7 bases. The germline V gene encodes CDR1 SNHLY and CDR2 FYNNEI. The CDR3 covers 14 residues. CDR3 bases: TGTGCCAGCAGTGGTGGACAGGGGGCGGAAGAGCAGTACTTC. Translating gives CASSGGQGAEEQYF.

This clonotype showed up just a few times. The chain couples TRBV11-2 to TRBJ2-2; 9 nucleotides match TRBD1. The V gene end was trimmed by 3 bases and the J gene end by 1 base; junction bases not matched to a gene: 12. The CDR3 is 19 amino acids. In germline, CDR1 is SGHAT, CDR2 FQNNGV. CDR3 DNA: TGTGCCAGCAGCTTCCCGGGACAGGGCGTAGGGGGGAACACCGGGGAGCTGTTTTTT. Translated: CASSFPGQGVGGNTGELFF.

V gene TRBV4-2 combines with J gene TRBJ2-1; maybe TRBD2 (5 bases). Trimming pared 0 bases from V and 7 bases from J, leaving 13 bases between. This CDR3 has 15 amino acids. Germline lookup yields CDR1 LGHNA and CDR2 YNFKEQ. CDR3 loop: CASSQDVTTGNEQFF. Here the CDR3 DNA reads TGTGCCAGCAGCCAAGACGTAACCACGGGGAATGAGCAGTTCTTC.

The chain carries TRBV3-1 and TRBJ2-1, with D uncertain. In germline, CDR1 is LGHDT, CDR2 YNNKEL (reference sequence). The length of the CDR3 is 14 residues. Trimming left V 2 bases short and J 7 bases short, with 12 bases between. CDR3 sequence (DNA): TGTGCCAGCAGCCAACGCGACTTTAGAAATGAGCAGTTCTTC. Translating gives CASSQRDFRNEQFF.

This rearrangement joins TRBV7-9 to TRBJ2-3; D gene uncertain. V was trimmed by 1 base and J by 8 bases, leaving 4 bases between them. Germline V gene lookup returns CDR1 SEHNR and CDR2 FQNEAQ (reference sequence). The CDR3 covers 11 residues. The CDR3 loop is CASSLESTQYF. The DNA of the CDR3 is TGTGCCAGCAGCTTAGAGAGTACGCAGTATTTT.

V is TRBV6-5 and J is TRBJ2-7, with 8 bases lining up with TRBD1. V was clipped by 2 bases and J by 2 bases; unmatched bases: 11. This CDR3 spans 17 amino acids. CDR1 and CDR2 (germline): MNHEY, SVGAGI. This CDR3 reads CASSYGVNRGKAYEQYF. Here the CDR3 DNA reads TGTGCCAGCAGTTACGGGGTGAACAGGGGGAAGGCCTACGAGCAGTACTTC.

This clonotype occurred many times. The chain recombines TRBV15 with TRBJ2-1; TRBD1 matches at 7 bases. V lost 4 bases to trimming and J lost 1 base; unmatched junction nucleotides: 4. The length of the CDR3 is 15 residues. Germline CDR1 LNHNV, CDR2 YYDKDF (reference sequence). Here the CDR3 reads CATSKRQGSYNEQFF. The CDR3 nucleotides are TGTGCCACCAGCAAACGACAGGGATCCTACAATGAGCAGTTCTTC. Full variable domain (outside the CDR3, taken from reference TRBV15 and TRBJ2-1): DAMVIQNPRYQVTQFGKPVTLSCSQTLNHNVMYWYQQKSSQAPKLLFHYYDKDFNNEADTPDNFQSRRPNTSFCFLDIRSPGLGDTAMYLCATSKRQGSYNEQFFGPGTRLTVL.

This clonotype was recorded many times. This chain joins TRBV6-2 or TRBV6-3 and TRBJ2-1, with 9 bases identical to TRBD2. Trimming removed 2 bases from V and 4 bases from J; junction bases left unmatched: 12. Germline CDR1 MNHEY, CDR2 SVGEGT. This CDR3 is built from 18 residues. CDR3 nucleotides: TGTGCCAGCAGTTACGGACTGGGTAGCGGGAGTTCGTACAATGAGCAGTTCTTC. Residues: CASSYGLGSGSSYNEQFF.

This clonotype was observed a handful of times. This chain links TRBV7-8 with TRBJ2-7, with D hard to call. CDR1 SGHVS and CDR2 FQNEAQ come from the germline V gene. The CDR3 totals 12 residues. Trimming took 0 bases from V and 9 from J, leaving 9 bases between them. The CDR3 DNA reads TGTGCCAGCAGCTTAGCGGCAGCAAGGCAGTACTTC. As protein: CASSLAAARQYF.

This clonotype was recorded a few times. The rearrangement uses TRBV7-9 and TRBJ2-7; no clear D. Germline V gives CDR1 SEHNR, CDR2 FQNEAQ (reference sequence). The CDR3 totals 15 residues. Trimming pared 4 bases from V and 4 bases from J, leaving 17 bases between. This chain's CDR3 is CASSSGRYNVYEQYF. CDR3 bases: TGTGCCAGCAGCTCAGGACGGTACAACGTTTACGAGCAGTACTTC.

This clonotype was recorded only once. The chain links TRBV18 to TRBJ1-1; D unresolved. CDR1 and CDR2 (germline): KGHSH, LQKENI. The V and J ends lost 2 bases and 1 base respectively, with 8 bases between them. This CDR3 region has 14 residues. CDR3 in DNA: TGTGCCAGCTCACCAATCTCAGGGAACACTGAAGCTTTCTTT. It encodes CASSPISGNTEAFF.